Listed here are 9 T cell receptor beta chains from one sample, sequenced in a study of human T cells and chemical hapten exposure. Indicated time point: patch test 2, 6 weeks after DPC sensitization. Treatment denoted: therapeutic diphenylcyclopropenone sensitization with weekly scalp DPC. TCRdb independently ran MiXCR on the RACE reads; one entry per CDR3 protein. This sample has hundreds of thousands of distinct CDR3 sequences; over 6% occur once, and the top ten carry around 6.1%. The starting material was whole blood, obtained in connection with sensitization to the hapten diphenylcyclopropenone (DPC). Receptors were obtained from a woman in her late teens or twenties with alopecia areata. Some clones in this sample may be carry-over from other donors' samples.

This chain links TRBV6-5 with TRBJ1-2, with D maybe TRBD1 (5 bases). CDR1 and CDR2 from the germline V gene are MNHEY and SVGAGI. The V gene lost 0 bases and the J gene lost 7 bases, with 15 bases spanning the gap. CDR3 size: 15 residues. The chain's CDR3 is CASSYSRGRVTGYTF. The CDR3 DNA sequence: TGTGCCAGCAGTTACTCAAGAGGCAGGGTCACTGGCTACACCTTC.

This clonotype was recorded many times. The rearrangement joins TRBV7-3 to TRBJ1-5; no firm D call. Germline CDR1 reads SGHTA; CDR2 reads FQGTGA. The ends were cut back, 5 bases at V and 3 bases at J, with 8 bases in the middle. CDR3 length: 13 amino acids. The CDR3 DNA follows: TGTGCCAGCAGCGTAGGGCACAATCAGCCCCAGCATTTT. Protein sequence: CASSVGHNQPQHF.

This chain joins TRBV25-1 and TRBJ2-1; 8 nucleotides agree with TRBD1. The CDR3 runs 15 residues. Looked up from germline, CDR1 is MGHDK and CDR2 is SYGVNS. Unmatched junction bases numbered 4, after V lost 0 bases and J lost 6 bases. The CDR3 bases are TGTGCCAGCAGTGAATATAGAGGGACAGGCAATGAGCAGTTCTTC. This translates into CASSEYRGTGNEQFF.

This clonotype was detected only a few times. This sequence joins TRBV27 and TRBJ1-6, with 10 bases matching TRBD1. The CDR3 spans 16 residues. In germline, CDR1 is MNHEY, CDR2 SMNVEV (reference sequence). Trimming removed 4 bases from V and 9 bases from J; junction bases left unmatched: 9. Here the CDR3 DNA reads TGTGCCAGCAGTTCTCGGACAGGGGGTATGATTTCACCCCTCCACTTT. It yields the protein CASSSRTGGMISPLHF.

The rearrangement links TRBV7-6 to TRBJ2-5; D ambiguous. This CDR3 contains 13 residues. Germline assignment: CDR1 SGHVS and CDR2 FNYEAQ. Trimming left V 2 bases short and J 2 bases short, with 6 bases between. The CDR3 loop is CASSLNSQETQYF. In DNA, the CDR3 is TGTGCCAGCAGCTTAAACAGTCAAGAGACCCAGTACTTC.

This clonotype was observed a few times. This rearrangement joins TRBV12-3 or TRBV12-4 to TRBJ2-1; no reliable D call. V was shortened by 2 bases and J by 0 bases, with 11 bases between the two germline ends. The CDR3 loop spans 16 amino acids. The CDR3: CASSLNLGSSYNEQFF. The CDR3 bases are TGTGCCAGCAGTTTAAATCTGGGCAGCTCCTACAATGAGCAGTTCTTC.

This clonotype was observed at least ten times. The genes are TRBV20-1 and TRBJ1-6; a possible D gene is TRBD1 (5 bases). V gave up 6 bases and J gave up 7 bases, with 16 bases separating them. This CDR3 has 14 amino acids. The germline V gene has CDR1 DFQATT and CDR2 SNEGSKA (reference sequence). CDR3 in amino acids: CSAGPGRINSPLHF. In nucleotides, the CDR3 is TGCAGTGCCGGGCCGGGACGGATAAATTCACCCCTCCACTTT.

This clonotype was seen a few times. The rearrangement links TRBV6-5 to TRBJ2-3; D might be TRBD2 (7 bases). Between the trimmed V and J ends, which lost 5 bases and 3 bases, there was a span of 15 bases. CDR1 MNHEY and CDR2 SVGAGI come from the germline V gene. This CDR3 comprises 15 residues. Written as DNA, the CDR3 is TGTGCCAGCAGTCCACTGGGGGGGGCAACAGATACGCAGTATTTT. Translated, it gives CASSPLGGATDTQYF.

Only a few counts were recorded for this clonotype. The J gene is TRBJ2-5, the V gene TRBV10-2; 10 bases match TRBD2. Germline V gene data show CDR1 as WSHSY and CDR2 as SAAADI. V lost 6 bases to trimming and J lost 6 bases; unmatched junction nucleotides: 10. There are 15 residues in the CDR3. The CDR3 loop reads CASREAGGLEKTQYF. The CDR3 DNA reads as TGCGCCAGCAGAGAAGCGGGGGGGTTAGAGAAGACCCAGTACTTC.